The 16 T cell receptor beta chains below come from one sample, sequenced in a study of OX40 agonist ivuxolimab in advanced cancers. Profiled with immunoSEQ multiplex PCR; TCRdb holds only in-frame clones, not every one. The sample lists 94,000 or so clones, about 85% occurring once. The material sequenced was CD4+ or CD8+ T cells sorted from blood, taken in a trial of the OX40 agonist ivuxolimab. The receptors were gathered from an adult with an advanced solid tumor such as melanoma, head and neck, liver or kidney cancer.

The chain uses TRBV7-3 and TRBJ2-7, with a tentative D call TRBD1 (6 bases). The V end lost 2 bases, the J end lost 6 bases, and 14 bases lay between the germline ends. This CDR3 is 14 amino acids long. CDR1 SGHTA and CDR2 FQGTGA come from the germline V gene. CDR3 coding DNA: TGTGCCAGCAGCTTATATTTGACAGGCTCCGAGCAGTACTTC. It specifies CASSLYLTGSEQYF.

In this sample, this clone turned up many times. The chain has TRBV6-5 and TRBJ2-7; maybe TRBD1 (6 bases). V lost 10 bases, J lost 3 bases, and 13 bases lay in between. The CDR3 runs 12 residues. Germline loops: CDR1 MNHEY, CDR2 SVGAGI. This CDR3 is CATFGTNYEQYF. For the CDR3, the DNA is TGTGCCACCTTCGGGACAAACTACGAGCAGTACTTC.

The V call is TRBV9, the J call TRBJ1-5; maybe TRBD1 (6 bases). CDR3 length equals 16 residues. CDR1 and CDR2 from the germline V gene are SGDLS and YYNGEE. The V and J ends lost 4 bases and 3 bases respectively, with 17 bases between them. The CDR3 loop is CASSPNGQTSNQPQHF. Here the CDR3 DNA reads TGTGCCAGCAGCCCAAACGGACAGACTTCCAATCAGCCCCAGCATTTT.

The chain couples TRBV10-1 to TRBJ2-5; the D gene is possibly TRBD1 (5 bases). The V gene's germline CDR1 is WNHNN and CDR2 SYGVQD (reference sequence). Trimming took off 0 bases at V and 5 bases at J, with 16 bases between the two ends. This CDR3 is 16 amino acids long. The CDR3 DNA is TGCGCCAGCAGTGAGTCGAGGTCAGGGCTTAGCGAGACCCAGTACTTC. Translated: CASSESRSGLSETQYF.

This clone was observed a few times. The rearrangement joins TRBV5-1 to TRBJ1-2, with 7 bases aligning to TRBD1. This CDR3 region has 14 residues. Germline V gives CDR1 SGHRS, CDR2 YFSETQ. V shed 0 bases, J shed 7 bases, and the junction held 6 bases outside the gene matches. The CDR3 loop is CASSLGTGAAGYTF. The CDR3 nucleotides are TGCGCCAGCAGCTTGGGTACAGGGGCCGCTGGCTACACCTTC. Variable domain in full (rest from reference TRBV5-1 and TRBJ1-2): KAGVTQTPRYLIKTRGQQVTLSCSPISGHRSVSWYQQTPGQGLQFLFEYFSETQRNKGNFPGRFSGRQFSNSRSEMNVSTLELGDSALYLCASSLGTGAAGYTFGSGTRLTVV.

In its sample, this clone was seen a few times. The sample contains more than one DNA sequence encoding this CDR3. V is TRBV19 and J is TRBJ1-3; D remains unclear. Looked up from germline, CDR1 is LNHDA and CDR2 is SQIVND (reference sequence). V was shortened by 5 bases and J by 4 bases, with 6 bases between the two germline ends. The CDR3 is made up of 12 amino acids. CDR3 protein: CASSAGGNTIYF. As DNA, the CDR3 is TGTGCCAGTAGTGCAGGCGGAAACACCATATATTTT.

J is TRBJ1-2 and V is TRBV28; D gene unclear. Per germline, CDR1 MDHEN and CDR2 SYDVKM. The CDR3 sequence is 11 residues long. The V and J ends lost 11 bases and 8 bases respectively, with 15 bases between them. Here the CDR3 reads CAASWVMGYTF. The CDR3 nucleotides read TGTGCCGCCAGCTGGGTTATGGGCTACACCTTC.

This chain uses TRBV7-8 with TRBJ2-7, with D possibly TRBD1 on 6 matching bases. Trimming stripped 3 bases from V and 2 bases from J, with 11 bases between. The CDR3 consists of 14 residues. From germline, CDR1 is SGHVS and CDR2 FQNEAQ. CDR3 nucleotide sequence: TGTGCCAGCAGCTTGCAGGGGCTGACCTACGAGCAGTACTTC. Protein product: CASSLQGLTYEQYF.

The chain carries TRBV7-2 and TRBJ2-1, with D possibly TRBD2 on 5 matching bases. The germline CDR1 and CDR2 sequences are SGHTA and FQGNSA. Trimming removed 5 bases at V and 2 bases at J, with 10 bases between. The CDR3 has 14 amino acids. CDR3 DNA: TGTGCCAGCAGCCCGCAGCGGACCTACAATGAGCAGTTCTTC. Protein: CASSPQRTYNEQFF. The full variable domain, its missing parts supplied by reference TRBV7-2 and TRBJ2-1, is GAGVSQSPSNKVTEKGKDVELRCDPISGHTALYWYRQSLGQGLEFLIYFQGNSAPDKSGLPSDRFSAERTGGSVSTLTIQRTQQEDSAVYLCASSPQRTYNEQFFGPGTRLTVL.

This clone appeared a single time. CDR3 amino acids: CASRSTGATYEQYF. The CDR3 nucleotides read TGTGCCAGCAGATCGACAGGGGCAACCTACGAGCAGTACTTC. The rearrangement links TRBV7-2 to TRBJ2-7, with 8 bases matching TRBD1. The CDR3 sequence is 14 residues long. V gave up 6 bases and J gave up 2 bases; unmatched junction bases: 6. Germline V gene lookup returns CDR1 SGHTA and CDR2 FQGNSA.

This chain's CDR3 is CASRWGQLEQYF. CDR3 sequence (DNA): TGTGCCAGCAGATGGGGACAACTCGAGCAGTACTTC. The rearrangement uses TRBV28 and TRBJ2-7; D possibly corresponds to TRBD1 (6 bases). The CDR3 loop spans 12 amino acids. The ends were cut back, 6 bases at V and 6 bases at J, with 12 bases in the middle. CDR1 is MDHEN, CDR2 SYDVKM, per germline.

The chain recombines TRBV2 with TRBJ2-4, with D hard to call. CDR3 length: 14 residues. Trimming removed 3 bases at V and 6 bases at J, with 12 bases between. The germline CDR1 and CDR2 sequences are SNHLY and FYNNEI. CDR3 amino acids: CASSDTRLPNIQYF. CDR3 coding DNA: TGTGCCAGCAGTGATACGCGGCTACCAAACATTCAGTACTTC.

The chain recombines TRBV5-1 with TRBJ2-3; D might be TRBD1 or TRBD2, each matching 5 bases. CDR3 size: 16 residues. The V gene lost 4 bases and the J gene lost 6 bases, with 21 bases spanning the gap. The V gene's germline CDR1 is SGHRS and CDR2 YFSETQ. The DNA for the CDR3 is TGCGCCAGCAGCCGTGGGCCGGGACGGACGGCTGATACGCAGTATTTT. Translated, it gives CASSRGPGRTADTQYF.

The chain employs TRBV7-3 and TRBJ2-2, with TRBD2 as a possible D gene (5 bases). Germline CDR1 is SGHTA and CDR2 is FQGTGA. The V and J ends lost 5 bases and 4 bases respectively, with 14 bases between them. This CDR3 is 15 amino acids long. The CDR3 reads CASSPRDLATGELFF. Written as DNA, the CDR3 is TGTGCCAGCAGCCCCCGGGATCTTGCCACCGGGGAGCTGTTTTTT.

V is TRBV7-2 and J is TRBJ1-5; possibly TRBD1 for D (5 bases). Germline CDR1 and CDR2: SGHTA and FQGNSA. The CDR3 sequence is 15 residues long. Trimming removed 8 bases at V and 3 bases at J, with 17 bases between. CDR3 sequence: CASGPGGGFNQPQHF. CDR3 coding DNA: TGTGCCAGCGGACCCGGGGGAGGGTTCAATCAGCCCCAGCATTTT.

The gene calls are TRBV15 and TRBJ2-3; TRBD2 matches at 7 bases. The CDR3 totals 17 residues. Germline V lookup: CDR1 LNHNV, CDR2 YYDKDF (reference sequence). Losses at the gene ends were 0 bases for V and 6 bases for J; bases not matched to a gene: 12. CDR3 protein: CATSRDQSAGIRDTQYF. The CDR3 bases are TGTGCCACCAGCAGAGATCAATCAGCGGGAATTCGGGATACGCAGTATTTT.